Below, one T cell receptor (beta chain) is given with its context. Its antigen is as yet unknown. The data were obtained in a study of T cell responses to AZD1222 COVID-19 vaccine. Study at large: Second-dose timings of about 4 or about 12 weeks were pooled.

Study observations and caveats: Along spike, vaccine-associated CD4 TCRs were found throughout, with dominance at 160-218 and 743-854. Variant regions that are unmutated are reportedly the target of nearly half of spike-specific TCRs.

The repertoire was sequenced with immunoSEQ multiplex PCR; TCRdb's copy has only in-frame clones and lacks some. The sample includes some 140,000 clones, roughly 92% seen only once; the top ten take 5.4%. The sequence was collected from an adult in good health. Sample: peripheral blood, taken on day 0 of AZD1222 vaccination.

The CDR3 protein is CASRVTGDSNQPQHF. The CDR3 coding sequence is TGTGCCAGCAGAGTGACAGGGGATAGCAATCAGCCCCAGCATTTT. The rearrangement joins TRBV6-5 to TRBJ1-5, with 8 bases identical to TRBD1. Unmatched junction bases numbered 4, after V lost 6 bases and J lost 0 bases. Looked up from germline, CDR1 is MNHEY and CDR2 is SVGAGI. The CDR3 spans 15 residues.